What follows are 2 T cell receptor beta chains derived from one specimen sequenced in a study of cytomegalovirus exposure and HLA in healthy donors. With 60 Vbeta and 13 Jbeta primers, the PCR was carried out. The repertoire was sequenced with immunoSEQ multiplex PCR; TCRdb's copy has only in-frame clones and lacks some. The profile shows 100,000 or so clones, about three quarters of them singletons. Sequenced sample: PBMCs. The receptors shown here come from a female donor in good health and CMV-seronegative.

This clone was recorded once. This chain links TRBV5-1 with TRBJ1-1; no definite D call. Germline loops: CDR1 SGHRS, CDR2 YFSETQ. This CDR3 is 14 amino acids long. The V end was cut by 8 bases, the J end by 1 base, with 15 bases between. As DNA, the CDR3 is TGCGCCAGTGGCCTAGGGAGCCCGAACACTGAAGCTTTCTTT. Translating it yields CASGLGSPNTEAFF.

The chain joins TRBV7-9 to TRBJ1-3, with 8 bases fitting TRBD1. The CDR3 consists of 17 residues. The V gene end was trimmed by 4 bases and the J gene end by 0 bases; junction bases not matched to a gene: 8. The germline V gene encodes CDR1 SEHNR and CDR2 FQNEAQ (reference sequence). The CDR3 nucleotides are TGTGCCAGCAGCTCTTCGACAGGGGAGTTCTCTGGAAACACCATATATTTT. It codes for CASSSSTGEFSGNTIYF.